The sequence of this T cell receptor beta chain was determined in a study of spatial heterogeneity in lung cancer. Study-level information: The average count in raw reads for each unique TCR and UMI combination exceeded 8.5 appearances. Study findings and constraints: Tallies of expanded TCRs, which were sorted into ubiquitous and regional groups, correlated with counts of ubiquitous and regional nonsynonymous mutations, respectively. Higher tumor mutation counts went along with higher counts of expanded intratumoral alpha and beta TCRs.

Worth noting for this clonotype: Its specificity is unknown. This beta chain is a stray sequence in a library constructed for alpha chains; its clone size is not meaningful.

The time point here: sample taken at primary tumor resection. The input material, whole RNA from tumor, nontumor lung or frozen PBMC, was sequenced unsorted. Each molecule of TCR cDNA was tagged with one unique molecular identifier. Each CDR3 protein gets one entry after TCRdb re-called the 5' RACE reads with MiXCR. The sample gives 7,000 to 8,500 distinct CDR3 sequences, under 15% of which show up once; approximately 9.9% is in the top ten. The sequence came from a male donor with early-stage non-small cell lung cancer. Sequenced here: lung tumor tissue, sampled at surgery.

The CDR3 region is CSADDRGFAVGNTEAFF. The CDR3, as DNA: TGCAGTGCTGACGACAGGGGTTTTGCGGTGGGGAACACTGAAGCTTTCTTT. The chain has TRBV20-1 and TRBJ1-1; 8 positions match TRBD1. This CDR3 region has 17 residues. Germline V gene lookup returns CDR1 DFQATT and CDR2 SNEGSKA (reference sequence). V was pared by 5 bases and J by 1 base, with 15 bases of the junction left unmatched.